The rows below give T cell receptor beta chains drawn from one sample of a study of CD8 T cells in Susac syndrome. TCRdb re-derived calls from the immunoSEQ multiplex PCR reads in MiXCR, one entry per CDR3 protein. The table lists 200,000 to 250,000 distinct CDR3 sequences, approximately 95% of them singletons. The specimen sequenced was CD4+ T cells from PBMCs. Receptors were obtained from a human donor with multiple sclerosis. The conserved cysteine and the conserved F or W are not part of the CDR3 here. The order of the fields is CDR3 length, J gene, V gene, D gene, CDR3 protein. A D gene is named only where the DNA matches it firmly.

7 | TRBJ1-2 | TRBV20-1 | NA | SPRGGYT
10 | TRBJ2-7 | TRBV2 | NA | ASTREAYEQY
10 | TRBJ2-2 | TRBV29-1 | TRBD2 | SVLSGTGELF
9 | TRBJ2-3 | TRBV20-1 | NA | SGPVGDTQY
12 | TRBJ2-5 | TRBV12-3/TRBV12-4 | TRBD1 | ASRARQGQETQY
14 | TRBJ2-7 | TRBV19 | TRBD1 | ASSSPGQGASYEQY
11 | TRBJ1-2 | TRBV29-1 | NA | SVETLPQDGYT
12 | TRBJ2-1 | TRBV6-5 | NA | ASSPSFTYNEQF
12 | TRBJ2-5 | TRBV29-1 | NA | SVLDQTREETQY
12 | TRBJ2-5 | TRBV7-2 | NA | ASSLRPTGETQY
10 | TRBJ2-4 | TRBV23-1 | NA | ASSQIGYIQY
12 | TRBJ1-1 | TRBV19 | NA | ASSVSIRSTEAF
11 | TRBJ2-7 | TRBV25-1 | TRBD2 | ASSAGGRYEQY
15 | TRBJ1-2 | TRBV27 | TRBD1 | ASSSQTSPGQGYGYT
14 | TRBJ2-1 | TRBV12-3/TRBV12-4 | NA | ATLLSTGSSYNEQF
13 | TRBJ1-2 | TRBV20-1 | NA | SARVGLRVEDGYT
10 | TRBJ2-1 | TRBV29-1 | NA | SVVRLNNEQF
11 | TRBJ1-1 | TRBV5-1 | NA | ASTPAGGPEAF
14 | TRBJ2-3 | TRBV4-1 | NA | ASSLSLATRTDTQY
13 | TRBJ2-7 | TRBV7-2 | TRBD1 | ASSPGQGLSYEQY
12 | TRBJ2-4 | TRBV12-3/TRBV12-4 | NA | ASSEHQAKNIQY
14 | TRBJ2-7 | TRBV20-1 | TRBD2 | SASGRGGLNTYEQY